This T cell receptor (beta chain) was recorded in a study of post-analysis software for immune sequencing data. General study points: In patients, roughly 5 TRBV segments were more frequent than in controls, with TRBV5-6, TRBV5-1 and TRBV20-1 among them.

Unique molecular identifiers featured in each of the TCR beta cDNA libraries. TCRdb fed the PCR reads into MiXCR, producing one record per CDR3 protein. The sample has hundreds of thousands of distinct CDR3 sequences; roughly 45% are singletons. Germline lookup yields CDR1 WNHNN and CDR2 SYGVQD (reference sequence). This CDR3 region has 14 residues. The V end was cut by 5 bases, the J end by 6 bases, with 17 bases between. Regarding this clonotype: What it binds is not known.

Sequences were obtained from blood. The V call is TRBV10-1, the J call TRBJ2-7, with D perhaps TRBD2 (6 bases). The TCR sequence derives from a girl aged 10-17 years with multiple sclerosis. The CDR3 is CASSWARESAEQYF. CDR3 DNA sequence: TGCGCCAGCAGTTGGGCTCGGGAGTCCGCCGAGCAGTACTTC.